One T cell receptor beta chain is described in this entry. In the original analysis: From reference gene primer amplification, estimates of nucleated cell counts were derived. The protocol was immunoSEQ multiplex PCR, while the TCRdb copy is restricted to in-frame clones and leaves out a portion. V, J and clone size are taken as reported in that table, and D and trimming were inferred from the DNA itself. Of about 50,000 clones in the sample, 83% were seen once. The data are from a study of blood T cell repertoires in COVID-19. Study-wide context: Acute and convalescent COVID-19 specimens originated in the United States, Italy and Spain. T cells, B-cell-depleted T cells, or PBMCs provided the cDNA or gDNA that served as material.

The V end was cut by 0 bases, the J end by 0 bases, with 12 bases between. CDR3 length: 17 residues. The germline CDR1 and CDR2 sequences are LNHDA and SQIVND (reference sequence). The receptor was derived from a man aged 35-49 years with acute or convalescent COVID-19. Sequencing was carried out using peripheral blood. The J gene is TRBJ1-3, the V gene TRBV19, with D unclear. CDR3 sequence: CASSIDLRRSSGNTIYF. CDR3 DNA sequence: TGTGCCAGTAGTATAGATCTTCGGAGGAGCTCTGGAAACACCATATATTTT.